This TCR beta chain was retrieved from a study of graft-versus-host responses after intestinal transplantation. Study context: Anti-thymocyte globulin served as induction for all recipients, who then took tacrolimus and steroids for about three years. Study findings and constraints: Recipient bone marrow held GvH clones, some seen earlier in ileum or blood.

CDR1 and CDR2 from the germline V gene are LNHDA and SQIVND (reference sequence). This CDR3 contains 17 residues. Trimming cost V 5 bases and J 0 bases; bases outside gene matches: 10. Data came from immunoSEQ multiplex PCR; TCRdb stores just in-frame clones and leaves some out. The data contain about 18,000 clones, 38% of them seen just once; the ten biggest clones take up 0.9%. The chain employs TRBV19 and TRBJ1-3; 7 positions match TRBD1. The sequence derives from a human patient who received an intestinal transplant. The source was alloreactive CD4+ T cells from a mixed lymphocyte reaction culture, collected before intestinal transplant. The subset: CFSE-low proliferating T cells sorted from roughly six-day pre-transplant mixed lymphocyte reaction (GvH or HvG direction). The CDR3 nucleotides are TGTGCCAGTAGTGGTAACAGGGGACAACACTCTGGAAACACCATATATTTT. Amino acid sequence: CASSGNRGQHSGNTIYF.